These 7 T cell receptor beta chains were all obtained from the same sample, sequenced in a study of T cell responses to AZD1222 COVID-19 vaccine. Assay used: immunoSEQ multiplex PCR; TCRdb lists only in-frame clones, some missing. The sample records 98,000 or so clones, 86% being singletons. The input for sequencing was peripheral blood, taken on day 0 of AZD1222 vaccination. Source of these receptors: an adult in good health.

The rearrangement uses TRBV2 and TRBJ2-5; TRBD2 matches 9 bases. The germline CDR1 and CDR2 sequences are SNHLY and FYNNEI. J gave up 5 bases and V 11 bases, and 9 bases lay outside the gene matches. This CDR3 contains 13 residues. The DNA for the CDR3 is TGTGCCCGGCGGGGGGGGGCCGCGGAGACCCAGTACTTC. Amino acids: CARRGGAAETQYF.

The chain has TRBV18 and TRBJ2-2; D is unclear. Germline lookup yields CDR1 KGHSH and CDR2 LQKENI. The CDR3 extends over 16 amino acids. V was cut by 3 bases and J by 1 base, with 12 bases left in between. The CDR3 is CASSPIRVVNTGELFF. The CDR3 DNA follows: TGTGCCAGCTCACCCATACGGGTGGTGAACACCGGGGAGCTGTTTTTT.

This chain joins TRBV3-1 (or the pseudogene TRBV3-2) and TRBJ1-2; maybe TRBD1 (5 bases). V lost 1 base and J 5 bases, leaving 11 bases between the germline ends. The CDR3 loop spans 14 amino acids. The V gene's germline CDR1 is LGHDT and CDR2 YNNKEL (reference sequence). CDR3 nucleotide sequence: TGTGCCAGCAGCCAAGTCCGGGGCTCATATGGCTACACCTTC. Its translation: CASSQVRGSYGYTF.

The rearrangement links TRBV5-4 to TRBJ2-7; D is undetermined. The CDR3 sequence is 13 residues long. Germline-derived CDR1 and CDR2 are SGHNT and YYREEE (reference sequence). Trimming took off 0 bases at V and 7 bases at J, with 11 bases between the two ends. The CDR3 loop reads CASSLEPPREQYF. Written as DNA, the CDR3 is TGTGCCAGCAGCTTGGAACCCCCGCGGGAGCAGTACTTC.

CDR3 in amino acids: CASSQDFEQYF. CDR3 in DNA: TGTGCCAGCAGCCAAGACTTCGAGCAGTACTTC. The chain is built from TRBV3-1 (or the pseudogene TRBV3-2) and TRBJ2-7; D is unresolved. The CDR3 runs to 11 residues. The germline V gene has CDR1 LGHDT and CDR2 YNNKEL (reference sequence). Trimming shortened V by 0 bases and J by 6 bases, and 3 bases separated the two germline ends.

The sample holds one count of this clone. The chain couples TRBV19 to TRBJ1-2, with D possibly being TRBD1 (6 bases). The V gene's germline CDR1 is LNHDA and CDR2 SQIVND (reference sequence). Trimming pared 7 bases from V and 2 bases from J, leaving 11 bases between. The CDR3 is 13 residues long. The DNA for the CDR3 is TGTGCCAGTACAGGGGTTTCCAACTATGGCTACACCTTC. Translated, it gives CASTGVSNYGYTF.

The V call is TRBV18, the J call TRBJ2-7, with TRBD1 matching 7 bases. CDR1 is KGHSH and CDR2 is LQKENI in the germline V gene. V lost 0 bases to trimming and J lost 1 base; unmatched junction nucleotides: 9. The CDR3 has 17 amino acids. This CDR3 reads CASSPPTGAGGSYEQYF. In DNA form, the CDR3 reads TGTGCCAGCTCACCACCTACAGGGGCAGGAGGTTCCTACGAGCAGTACTTC.